This T cell receptor beta chain was documented in a study of pediatric ulcerative colitis. Overall study findings and caveats: In rectum, acute severe colitis had expanded clones and less diversity. Blood-rectal clonal overlap within each person was significantly higher in ulcerative colitis patients than controls. Repertoires came from total lymphocyte DNA, not specific subsets.

The rectum was sampled with one to two pinch biopsies at colonoscopy. TCRdb's table, derived via immunoSEQ multiplex PCR, lists solely in-frame clones and lacks some. The repertoire has tens of thousands of clones, 80% to 85% of them found once; the top ten carry 0.85% to 1.3%. Comment on this clone: Its antigen is undetermined.

This CDR3 is built from 13 residues. Trimming took 3 bases from V and 5 from J, leaving 11 bases between them. Per germline, CDR1 SGHNT and CDR2 YYREEE (reference sequence). The source of this sequence is a boy aged 5-17 years with mild ulcerative colitis. The V and J genes are TRBV5-4 and TRBJ1-1; D is possibly TRBD1 (5 bases). The sample comprised gut tissue. The CDR3 DNA reads as TGTGCCAGCAGCTGGGGGTTGGGGACTGAAGCTTTCTTT. Protein product: CASSWGLGTEAFF. Using reference TRBV5-4 and TRBJ1-1 for the parts outside the CDR3, the full variable domain is ETGVTQSPTHLIKTRGQQVTLRCSSQSGHNTVSWYQQALGQGPQFIFQYYREEENGRGNFPPRFSGLQFPNYSSELNVNALELDDSALYLCASSWGLGTEAFFGQGTRLTVV.